This T cell receptor beta chain comes out of a study of blood T cell repertoires in COVID-19. Study-wide background: Acute-phase and convalescent COVID-19 samples originated in the United States, Italy and Spain. The cDNA or gDNA used as material had been derived from T cells, B-cell-depleted T cells, or PBMCs.

Per the original data handling: Amplified reference gene primers provided the basis for estimating nucleated cell counts. Profiling relied on immunoSEQ multiplex PCR, and the TCRdb table lists in-frame clones only, not all of them. D and trimming were read from the DNA, whereas the V and J calls and clone size are those reported in that table. The sample shows about 51,000 clones, 86% of them seen only once. Germline V gene sequence: CDR1 SGHRS, CDR2 YFSETQ. The CDR3 runs 15 residues. The V end lost 5 bases, the J end lost 5 bases, and 16 bases lay between the germline ends. The sample was peripheral blood. The chain joins TRBV5-1 to TRBJ2-2; a weak D match, TRBD1 (5 bases). The TCR sequence derives from a man aged 60 to 69 with acute or convalescent COVID-19. The CDR3 here is CASSSDTLFTGELFF. CDR3 coding DNA: TGCGCCAGCAGTTCGGACACTCTGTTTACCGGGGAGCTGTTTTTT.